Listed here is a single T cell receptor (beta chain). These data belong to a study of cytomegalovirus exposure and HLA in healthy donors. The germline V gene has CDR1 ENHRY and CDR2 SYGVKD. Trimming removed 6 bases from V and 1 base from J, with 12 bases in between. This CDR3 is built from 14 residues. The PCR employed 60 Vbeta primers together with 13 Jbeta primers. Assay used: immunoSEQ multiplex PCR; TCRdb lists only in-frame clones, some missing. The listing contains about 70,000 clones. Sample: PBMCs. This clonotype originated in a female donor in good health and CMV-seropositive. The chain is built from TRBV10-3 and TRBJ1-1; D possibly corresponds to TRBD1 (5 bases). DNA for the CDR3: TGTGCCATCAGCAGGGATTATGGGAACACTGAAGCTTTCTTT. Residues: CAISRDYGNTEAFF.